The rows below give T cell receptor beta chains drawn from one sample of a study of shared clonotypes between healthy human individuals. TCRdb keeps only in-frame clones here, not all; method: immunoSEQ multiplex PCR. The sample has just over 2,000,000 clones, around 96% seen once. Sequenced sample: naive CD8+ T cells sorted from blood. The source is a young man in good health. Both conserved end residues are part of each CDR3. Fields, in order: CDR3 protein, V gene, J gene, CDR3 length, D gene. The D gene is left open where the match is weak.

CDR3: CASSSLGGTGGYEQYF
V: TRBV27
J: TRBJ2-7
length: 16
D: TRBD1

CDR3: CASSLYNREDEQYF
V: TRBV7-8
J: TRBJ2-7
length: 14
D: .

CDR3: CASSYSGPLDNEKLFF
V: TRBV6-6
J: TRBJ1-4
length: 16
D: .

CDR3: CANRDRGRETQYF
V: TRBV2
J: TRBJ2-5
length: 13
D: TRBD1

CDR3: CAWSEVGGNTEAFF
V: TRBV30
J: TRBJ1-1
length: 14
D: .

CDR3: CASSPGLGNTGELFF
V: TRBV7-9
J: TRBJ2-2
length: 15
D: .

CDR3: CASSWGGQETQYF
V: TRBV28
J: TRBJ2-5
length: 13
D: TRBD2

CDR3: CASSYSISVTDTQYF
V: TRBV6-5
J: TRBJ2-3
length: 15
D: .

CDR3: CASRGLSSYEQYF
V: TRBV27
J: TRBJ2-7
length: 13
D: .

CDR3: CASSLVYLGVYEQYF
V: TRBV13
J: TRBJ2-7
length: 15
D: .

CDR3: CSVDFGTGNGYTF
V: TRBV29-1
J: TRBJ1-2
length: 13
D: TRBD1

CDR3: CASSSKGVDSFTDTQYF
V: TRBV18
J: TRBJ2-3
length: 17
D: .

CDR3: CAWTSDRRSDQPQHF
V: TRBV30
J: TRBJ1-5
length: 15
D: .

CDR3: CASSLVGAPYEQYF
V: TRBV7-9
J: TRBJ2-7
length: 14
D: .

CDR3: CASSLEGPLEQYF
V: TRBV5-6
J: TRBJ2-7
length: 13
D: .

CDR3: CASSQGSGGLLAGANVLTF
V: TRBV4-1
J: TRBJ2-6
length: 19
D: TRBD2

CDR3: CASSSLAYEQYF
V: TRBV11-2
J: TRBJ2-7
length: 12
D: .

CDR3: CASSQALYSYEQYF
V: TRBV4-1
J: TRBJ2-7
length: 14
D: .

CDR3: CATSRLAIYEQYF
V: TRBV15
J: TRBJ2-7
length: 13
D: .

CDR3: CASSFGPGSYEQYF
V: TRBV7-9
J: TRBJ2-7
length: 14
D: .

CDR3: CASSLRQASYEQYF
V: TRBV27
J: TRBJ2-7
length: 14
D: .

CDR3: CASSPKGGSTGELFF
V: TRBV6-6
J: TRBJ2-2
length: 15
D: .

CDR3: CASSSPSGGENEQFF
V: TRBV13
J: TRBJ2-1
length: 15
D: .

CDR3: CASSFSREGIYSPLHF
V: TRBV13
J: TRBJ1-6
length: 16
D: .

CDR3: CASSYGAGGPNEQFF
V: TRBV6-6
J: TRBJ2-1
length: 15
D: TRBD2

CDR3: CASRAVSTYEQYF
V: TRBV2
J: TRBJ2-7
length: 13
D: .

CDR3: CASKLAGGATDTQYF
V: TRBV4-1
J: TRBJ2-3
length: 15
D: TRBD2

CDR3: CASSREGDTDTQYF
V: TRBV11-2
J: TRBJ2-3
length: 14
D: TRBD2

CDR3: CASSSRLGTEAFF
V: TRBV7-9
J: TRBJ1-1
length: 13
D: .

CDR3: CASSLTLGGDEQYF
V: TRBV9
J: TRBJ2-7
length: 14
D: .

CDR3: CASREGSGTGELFF
V: TRBV28
J: TRBJ2-2
length: 14
D: TRBD2

CDR3: CASRSGTTAMEQYF
V: TRBV28
J: TRBJ2-7
length: 14
D: TRBD2